Below, 30 T cell receptor beta chains from the same sample are listed, as sequenced in a study of blood T cell repertoires in COVID-19. Clones were sequenced by immunoSEQ multiplex PCR, and TCRdb holds only the in-frame ones, with some missing. In the table there are some 250,000 clones, approximately 86% of which are singletons. Sequenced sample: peripheral blood. All receptors come from a woman under 40 who had recovered from COVID-19.

This clone was seen a handful of times. The rearrangement links TRBV12-5 to TRBJ2-3; 7 bases agree with TRBD1. The CDR3 runs 14 residues. V lost 6 bases, J lost 3 bases, and 6 bases stayed unmatched. Germline V CDR1 and CDR2: LGHNT, FRNRAP. The DNA of the CDR3 is TGTGCTAGTGGCTCCACAGGGGCGACAGATACGCAGTATTTT. Its translation is CASGSTGATDTQYF.

The chain joins TRBV4-2 to TRBJ1-1; D not resolved. Germline V gives CDR1 LGHNA, CDR2 YNFKEQ. The CDR3 is made up of 18 amino acids. Trimming left V 0 bases short and J 5 bases short, with 22 bases between. The CDR3 region is CASSQDPGRAAVGTEAFF. CDR3 coding DNA: TGTGCCAGCAGCCAAGATCCGGGTCGAGCGGCAGTGGGGACTGAAGCTTTCTTT.

J is TRBJ2-3 and V is TRBV5-1; 7 bases line up with TRBD1. Trimming took 2 bases from V and 2 from J; bases not matched to a gene: 5. This CDR3 comprises 15 residues. Germline V lookup: CDR1 SGHRS, CDR2 YFSETQ. The CDR3 spells CASSLPQGDTDTQYF. The CDR3 coding sequence is TGCGCCAGCAGCTTACCCCAGGGGGACACAGATACGCAGTATTTT.

CDR3 residues: CASSLWGTGGAFGNTIYF. Here the CDR3 DNA reads TGTGCCAGCAGCTTGTGGGGGACAGGGGGCGCTTTTGGAAACACCATATATTTT. The rearrangement joins TRBV5-6 to TRBJ1-3; 12 bases agree with TRBD1. V lost 1 base to trimming and J lost 3 bases; unmatched junction nucleotides: 8. Germline CDR1 and CDR2: SGHDT and YYEEEE. This CDR3 contains 18 residues.

The CDR3: CASNLKGQGNSPLHF. The CDR3 DNA is TGTGCCAGCAATCTCAAGGGACAGGGGAATTCACCCCTCCACTTT. The V call is TRBV2, the J call TRBJ1-6; TRBD1 matches at 10 bases. Trimming took 7 bases from V and 7 from J; bases not matched to a gene: 7. The CDR3 runs to 15 residues. Germline V lookup: CDR1 SNHLY, CDR2 FYNNEI.

The chain joins TRBV18 to TRBJ2-3, with 10 bases aligning to TRBD2. Germline lookup yields CDR1 KGHSH and CDR2 LQKENI. V trimming: 5 bases; J trimming: 1 base; junction bases outside the gene matches: 6. The CDR3 is made up of 16 amino acids. The CDR3, as DNA: TGTGCCAGCTCATCCACCCTAGCGGGGGGCACAGATACGCAGTATTTT. Translation: CASSSTLAGGTDTQYF.

DNA of the CDR3: TGCGCCAGCACCCCCCTAGCTAGCACAGATACGCAGTATTTT. The encoded protein is CASTPLASTDTQYF. This rearrangement joins TRBV5-1 to TRBJ2-3, with D possibly TRBD2 on 5 matching bases. The CDR3 consists of 14 residues. From germline, CDR1 is SGHRS and CDR2 YFSETQ. V was clipped by 6 bases and J by 0 bases, with 11 bases between them.

The genes are TRBV18 and TRBJ2-2; a weak D match, TRBD1 (6 bases). Trimming cost V 1 base and J 3 bases, with 12 bases left between them. CDR1 is KGHSH, CDR2 LQKENI, per germline. The CDR3 runs 16 residues. The DNA for the CDR3 is TGTGCCAGCTCACCACGGGCAGGGGTGGACACCGGGGAGCTGTTTTTT. Its translation: CASSPRAGVDTGELFF.

The CDR3 loop is CASSPRDREGVNSPLHF. CDR3 coding DNA: TGTGCCAGCTCACCTCGGGACAGGGAAGGGGTTAATTCACCCCTCCACTTT. The chain is built from TRBV18 and TRBJ1-6; 9 bases fit TRBD1. The CDR3 is 17 residues long. Trimming at V came to 3 bases and at J to 6 bases, leaving 9 bases not matched to a gene. Germline V gives CDR1 KGHSH, CDR2 LQKENI.

With respect to this clone: The identical CDR3 is also encoded by other nucleotide sequences in the sample. V usage is TRBV6-2 or TRBV6-3 and J usage is TRBJ1-1; D possibly corresponds to TRBD1 (5 bases). This CDR3 has 11 amino acids. CDR1 and CDR2 from the germline V gene are MNHEY and SVGEGT. V lost 1 base and J lost 11, with 8 bases in between. The CDR3 DNA reads as TGTGCCAGCAGTTACTGGGGCGGTGCTTTCTTT. The encoded protein is CASSYWGGAFF.

This chain uses TRBV9 with TRBJ2-2, with 7 bases lining up with TRBD2. This CDR3 spans 15 amino acids. Germline lookup yields CDR1 SGDLS and CDR2 YYNGEE. The J segment lost 7 bases and the V segment lost 3 bases, leaving 9 bases of the junction unmatched. The CDR3 coding sequence is TGTGCCAGCAGCGGAGCGGGACGACTAAACGGGGAGCTGTTTTTT. Its protein product is CASSGAGRLNGELFF. Looking up the rest from reference TRBV9 and TRBJ2-2 gives the full variable domain: DSGVTQTPKHLITATGQRVTLRCSPRSGDLSVYWYQQSLDQGLQFLIQYYNGEERAKGNILERFSAQQFPDLHSELNLSSLELGDSALYFCASSGAGRLNGELFFGEGSRLTVL.

This chain joins TRBV12-3 or TRBV12-4 and TRBJ1-2; possibly TRBD1 for D (6 bases). This CDR3 is built from 12 residues. With 7 bases removed from V and 8 bases from J, the gap between germline ends came to 14 bases. The DNA of the CDR3 is TGTGCCAGCACTAAGGACAGCCGGGGCTACACCTTC. Translated: CASTKDSRGYTF.

A single count supports this clone. V gene TRBV4-1 combines with J gene TRBJ1-5; D call uncertain. The CDR3 runs 14 residues. The germline V gene has CDR1 MGHRA and CDR2 YSYEKL. Trimming stripped 0 bases from V and 9 bases from J, with 12 bases between. The CDR3 DNA is TGCGCCAGCAGCCAAGAGAGGGCGGATGGGCCCCAGCATTTT. Protein product: CASSQERADGPQHF.

The J gene is TRBJ2-7, the V gene TRBV10-3; no definite D call. Germline V lookup: CDR1 ENHRY, CDR2 SYGVKD. V lost 6 bases to trimming and J lost 0 bases, with 9 bases between them. The CDR3 sequence is 13 residues long. Written as DNA, the CDR3 is TGTGCCATCAGCCAAATGAGCTCCTACGAGCAGTACTTC. Translated, it gives CAISQMSSYEQYF.

This rearrangement joins TRBV27 to TRBJ2-7, with 8 positions matching TRBD2. Germline trimming cut 3 bases from V and 7 bases from J; bases unmatched to any gene: 11. This CDR3 spans 15 amino acids. Germline assignment: CDR1 MNHEY and CDR2 SMNVEV (reference sequence). CDR3 sequence (DNA): TGTGCCAGCAGTTTTGGACTAGCCACCGCGGGGGAGCAGTACTTC. Translating gives CASSFGLATAGEQYF.

V is TRBV7-2 and J is TRBJ2-3, with 7 bases lining up with TRBD2. This CDR3 is 16 amino acids long. Germline V gene data show CDR1 as SGHTA and CDR2 as FQGNSA. V dropped 1 base and J dropped 3; count of bases not matched to a gene: 7. CDR3 nucleotides: TGTGCCAGCAGCTTAGGCGGTGCGGGGGTAACAGATACGCAGTATTTT. It specifies CASSLGGAGVTDTQYF.

The CDR3 here is CASNRLNSPLHF. Written as DNA, the CDR3 is TGTGCCAGCAACAGGTTAAATTCACCCCTCCACTTT. The V call is TRBV2, the J call TRBJ1-6, with D possibly TRBD1 on 5 matching bases. CDR3 length equals 12 residues. Germline V CDR1 and CDR2: SNHLY, FYNNEI. V gave up 7 bases and J gave up 7 bases, with 8 bases separating them.

The gene calls are TRBV27 and TRBJ2-1; 10 bases fit TRBD2. CDR1 is MNHEY and CDR2 is SMNVEV in the germline V gene (reference sequence). The CDR3 spans 17 residues. V was clipped by 5 bases and J by 3 bases; unmatched bases: 10. The CDR3 loop is CASSPLLAGGLYNEQFF. CDR3 DNA: TGTGCCAGCAGTCCGCTCTTAGCGGGGGGACTCTACAATGAGCAGTTCTTC.

The chain is built from TRBV6-1 and TRBJ1-1; tentatively, D is TRBD1 (5 bases). CDR1 and CDR2 (germline): MNHNS, SASEGT. V lost 3 bases and J lost 1, with 6 bases in between. This CDR3 spans 13 amino acids. Here the CDR3 reads CASSDTGNTEAFF. CDR3 bases: TGTGCCAGCAGTGACACAGGGAACACTGAAGCTTTCTTT.

V gene TRBV7-2 combines with J gene TRBJ2-7; TRBD1 matches 7 bases. J lost 3 bases, V lost 4 bases, and 6 bases had no gene match. Germline CDR1 reads SGHTA; CDR2 reads FQGNSA. The CDR3 spans 14 residues. CDR3 nucleotides: TGTGCCAGCAGCTACAGGGGACCCCGCTACGAGCAGTACTTC. Its protein is CASSYRGPRYEQYF.

A remark on this clone: At the DNA level, this CDR3 is encoded by other sequences in the same sample as well. V and J are TRBV7-9 and TRBJ2-7; no firm D call. The CDR3 extends over 13 amino acids. V dropped 1 base and J dropped 2 bases, with 6 bases sitting between them. Per the germline V gene, CDR1 is SEHNR and CDR2 is FQNEAQ (reference sequence). The CDR3 here is CASSLGATYEQYF. The CDR3 DNA reads TGTGCCAGCAGCTTAGGGGCTACCTACGAGCAGTACTTC.

This rearrangement joins TRBV18 to TRBJ2-5, with 10 bases aligning to TRBD1. Germline V lookup: CDR1 KGHSH, CDR2 LQKENI. J lost 5 bases, V lost 3 bases, and 6 bases had no gene match. The CDR3 has 15 amino acids. CDR3 DNA: TGTGCCAGCTCACCGCAGGGACAGGGGTCGGAGACCCAGTACTTC. Amino acid sequence: CASSPQGQGSETQYF.

This chain joins TRBV5-8 and TRBJ1-3, with a possible D match to TRBD1 (6 bases). The germline V gene has CDR1 SGHTS and CDR2 YDEGEE. V lost 7 bases, J lost 4 bases, and 15 bases lay in between. The CDR3 runs to 14 residues. In nucleotides, the CDR3 is TGTGCCAGCTGCCTAGGACAGTCAGGAAACACCATATATTTT. Protein product: CASCLGQSGNTIYF. The whole variable domain, remainder taken from reference TRBV5-8 and TRBJ1-3, is EAGVTQSPTHLIKTRGQQATLRCSPISGHTSVYWYQQALGLGLQFLLWYDEGEERNRGNFPPRFSGRQFPNYSSELNVNALELEDSALYLCASCLGQSGNTIYFGEGSWLTVV.

The chain employs TRBV3-1 (or the pseudogene TRBV3-2) and TRBJ1-5; D is uncertain. Per germline, CDR1 LGHDT and CDR2 YNNKEL (reference sequence). The CDR3 runs to 13 residues. V gave up 0 bases and J gave up 6 bases, with 6 bases separating them. DNA for the CDR3: TGTGCCAGCAGCCAAGACAGGCTTCAGCCCCAGCATTTT. Its translation is CASSQDRLQPQHF.

This chain joins TRBV5-1 and TRBJ2-5; the match to TRBD2 covers 7 bases. Germline CDR1 SGHRS, CDR2 YFSETQ. This CDR3 is 13 amino acids long. V lost 4 bases and J lost 5; bases outside the gene matches: 5. The CDR3 spells CASSDSGLETQYF. For the CDR3, the DNA is TGCGCCAGCAGCGATAGCGGGCTTGAGACCCAGTACTTC.

Details on this clone: Other DNA sequences from this sample encode an identical CDR3 as well. The J gene is TRBJ1-1, the V gene TRBV6-5; D ambiguous. Looked up from germline, CDR1 is MNHEY and CDR2 is SVGAGI. CDR3 size: 13 residues. Trimming pared 2 bases from V and 2 bases from J, leaving 6 bases between. CDR3 DNA: TGTGCCAGCAGTTACACTTCAAACACTGAAGCTTTCTTT. Protein product: CASSYTSNTEAFF.

The CDR3 sequence is CASSLSMADEKLFF. The CDR3 DNA reads as TGTGCCAGCAGCTTAAGTATGGCAGATGAAAAACTGTTTTTT. The rearrangement joins TRBV7-2 to TRBJ1-4; D gene ambiguous. The CDR3 runs to 14 residues. Trimming shortened V by 2 bases and J by 6 bases, and 10 bases separated the two germline ends. Germline CDR1 reads SGHTA; CDR2 reads FQGNSA.

This chain uses TRBV3-1 (or the pseudogene TRBV3-2) with TRBJ1-2, with D possibly TRBD1 on 5 matching bases. V lost 0 bases to trimming and J lost 4 bases, with 6 bases between them. The CDR3 has 13 residues. From germline, CDR1 is LGHDT and CDR2 YNNKEL (reference sequence). For the CDR3, the DNA is TGTGCCAGCAGCCAAGATGACAGCTATGGCTACACCTTC. It translates to CASSQDDSYGYTF.

The rearrangement links TRBV7-3 to TRBJ1-2; D may be TRBD1 (5 bases). Germline CDR1 is SGHTA and CDR2 is FQGTGA. This CDR3 has 11 residues. Trimming pared 6 bases from V and 5 bases from J, leaving 7 bases between. The CDR3 loop is CASSSGYGYTF. In nucleotides, the CDR3 is TGTGCCAGCAGTTCAGGGTATGGCTACACCTTC.

The chain has TRBV12-3 or TRBV12-4 and TRBJ2-7; no firm D call. This CDR3 spans 11 amino acids. Trimming removed 3 bases at V and 5 bases at J, with 5 bases between. The CDR3 DNA follows: TGTGCCAGCAGTTTTAGCCACGAGCAGTACTTC. Residues: CASSFSHEQYF.